This TCR beta chain was documented in a study of cytomegalovirus exposure and HLA in healthy donors. Points from the study as a whole: Solely CMV serostatus was available to characterize immune exposure. When analyzed later, a missense DCLRE1C variant was found to be linked to TCR beta V- and J-gene trimming. Cytomegalovirus-associated status was assigned to 150 to 200 TCR beta chains. Later examination showed HLA-associated TCR beta chains had greater clonal expansion than equally common others.

In the case of this clone: Its antigen is not known.

The primer mix had 60 Vbeta and 13 Jbeta primers. Only in-frame clones appear in the TCRdb table, and some are missing; sequencing was by immunoSEQ multiplex PCR. This table holds 20,000 to 25,000 clones, around 77% found once. Trimming shortened V by 3 bases and J by 1 base, and 9 bases separated the two germline ends. The CDR3 covers 14 residues. The germline V gene has CDR1 KGHSH and CDR2 LQKENI. V is TRBV18 and J is TRBJ2-5, with D perhaps matching TRBD1 (5 bases). The sequence derives from a man aged 55 to 70 in good health and CMV-seronegative. Sequencing was done on a sample of PBMCs. CDR3 in amino acids: CASSPTALQETQYF. CDR3 coding DNA: TGTGCCAGCTCACCGACAGCGCTCCAAGAGACCCAGTACTTC. Full variable domain (remainder filled in from reference TRBV18 and TRBJ2-5): NAGVMQNPRHLVRRRGQEARLRCSPMKGHSHVYWYRQLPEEGLKFMVYLQKENIIDESGMPKERFSAEFPKEGPSILRIQQVVRGDSAAYFCASSPTALQETQYFGPGTRLLVL.